The rows below give T cell receptor beta chains drawn from one sample of a study of a mutant IDH1 vaccine in newly diagnosed glioma. Profiling relied on immunoSEQ multiplex PCR, and the TCRdb table lists in-frame clones only, not all of them. Of about 27,000 clones listed, over 80% are singletons. For these TCRs, the target antigens are not known. The sequenced sample was PBMCs, obtained from a glioma patient whose treatment included an IDH1 peptide vaccine. The receptors originated from a man aged 30 to 39 with glioma. The CDR3 runs from the conserved cysteine through the conserved F or W. Fields, in order: clone size, D gene, J gene, CDR3 length, V gene, CDR3 DNA, CDR3 protein. D genes are given only for firm matches. Only part of the rows carry a size: once, few, many, or a class if the clone is expanded.

>once|-|TRBJ2-7|14|TRBV11-2
TGTGCCAGCAGCGCCCCGGGGACCTCCTACGAGCAGTACTTC
CASSAPGTSYEQYF
>once|-|TRBJ2-5|16|TRBV27
TGTGCCAGCAAGCCTCGTGGGACGCTAGGCTTCGAGACCCAGTACTTC
CASKPRGTLGFETQYF
>few|TRBD1|TRBJ1-1|15|TRBV27
TGTGCCAGCAGTACCCAGACAGGGATCAACACTGAAGCTTTCTTT
CASSTQTGINTEAFF
>-|-|TRBJ1-1|12|TRBV27
TGTGCCAGCCGGACCATGGGCACTGAAGCTTTCTTT
CASRTMGTEAFF
>-|-|TRBJ2-4|14|TRBV5-4
TGTGCCAGCAGCTCCCGCGGGGCAAAAAACATTCAGTACTTC
CASSSRGAKNIQYF
>-|TRBD2|TRBJ2-1|15|TRBV15
TGTGCCACCAGCAGTGGCGGGGGGCATTACAATGAGCAGTTCTTC
CATSSGGGHYNEQFF
>-|-|TRBJ2-7|14|TRBV13
TGTGCCAGCAGCCCATCGACAATTGGAGGCGAGCAGTACTTC
CASSPSTIGGEQYF
>-|-|TRBJ1-5|12|TRBV2
TGTGCCAGCAGTGACACCAATCAGCCCCAGCATTTT
CASSDTNQPQHF
>-|-|TRBJ2-1|13|TRBV6-5
TGTGCCAGCCGAAGGCAGGCCAACAATGAGCAGTTCTTC
CASRRQANNEQFF
>-|TRBD2|TRBJ2-1|16|TRBV25-1
TGTGCCAGCAGTGAATCGGTAGCGGGGGGGCCCCATGAGCAGTTCTTC
CASSESVAGGPHEQFF
>-|-|TRBJ1-1|13|TRBV5-4
TGTGCCAGCAGCTTGGTCGTGGACGGAGAAGCTTTCTTT
CASSLVVDGEAFF
>-|TRBD2|TRBJ2-1|15|TRBV5-1
TGCGCCAGCAGCTTGGATGGGAGGGCCTACAATGAGCAGTTCTTC
CASSLDGRAYNEQFF
>once|-|TRBJ2-2|13|TRBV4-1
TGCGCCAGCAGCCAAACAGGATACGGGGAGCTGTTTTTT
CASSQTGYGELFF
>once|-|TRBJ1-5|17|TRBV19
TGTGCCAGTAGCCACCTACGAGACCCTGGGTTTAATCAGCCCCAGCATTTT
CASSHLRDPGFNQPQHF
>-|-|TRBJ1-5|17|TRBV27
TGTGCCAGCAGTTTCCAAGGCGGGACGGGTCCAAATCAGCCCCAGCATTTT
CASSFQGGTGPNQPQHF
>-|TRBD1|TRBJ1-5|14|TRBV5-6
TGTGCCAGCAGCTTGCAGGGGGATAATCAGCCCCAGCATTTT
CASSLQGDNQPQHF
>-|TRBD1|TRBJ1-1|15|TRBV7-8
TGTGCCAGCAGCTCCCGGCAGGGGGACGGGACTGAAGCTTTCTTT
CASSSRQGDGTEAFF
>few|-|TRBJ2-7|12|TRBV27
TGTGCCAGCAGTACCCAGGGAGCCGAGCAGTACTTC
CASSTQGAEQYF
>-|-|TRBJ1-1|17|TRBV6-1
TGTGCCAGCAGTGAACGGGCTGTCCGGGGGGCGAACACTGAAGCTTTCTTT
CASSERAVRGANTEAFF
>once|TRBD1|TRBJ2-7|14|TRBV5-6
TGTGCCAGCAGCTTCGGGACAGTCTCCTACGAGCAGTACTTC
CASSFGTVSYEQYF
>few|TRBD2|TRBJ2-7|14|TRBV9
TGTGCCAGCAGCATTAGCGGGAAGGCCGACGAGCAGTACTTC
CASSISGKADEQYF
>-|-|TRBJ2-2|17|TRBV19
TGTGCCAGTAGTGGGGGCAGCCTCCGGGGCGACACCGGGGAGCTGTTTTTT
CASSGGSLRGDTGELFF
>-|TRBD2|TRBJ2-7|14|TRBV5-6
TGTGCCAGCAGCTTGCCAGCGGGGGGCTACGAGCAGTACTTC
CASSLPAGGYEQYF
>-|-|TRBJ2-2|14|TRBV6-4
TGTGCCAGCAGCCGGGGATCGAACACCGGGGAGCTGTTTTTT
CASSRGSNTGELFF
>-|-|TRBJ2-5|11|TRBV29-1
TGCAGCGTGGGGTACAGGGAGACCCAGTACTTC
CSVGYRETQYF
>-|TRBD2|TRBJ2-3|16|TRBV11-3
TGTGCCAGCAGCCCGGGACTAGCGGGAGTCCCAGATACGCAGTATTTT
CASSPGLAGVPDTQYF
>-|TRBD1|TRBJ1-1|16|TRBV9
TGTGCCAGCAGCGCCGGACGGGACAGGGTAAACACTGAAGCTTTCTTT
CASSAGRDRVNTEAFF
>-|TRBD1|TRBJ1-1|14|TRBV5-1
TGCGCCAGCAGCACAAGGACAGGGAACACTGAAGCTTTCTTT
CASSTRTGNTEAFF
>-|-|TRBJ2-2|15|TRBV5-4
TGTGCCAGCAGCTTCGGACAGCGGCACACCGGGGAGCTGTTTTTT
CASSFGQRHTGELFF
>-|-|TRBJ1-6|14|TRBV6-6
TGTGCCAGCAGTTGGGTTTTGGGTAATTCACCCCTCCACTTT
CASSWVLGNSPLHF